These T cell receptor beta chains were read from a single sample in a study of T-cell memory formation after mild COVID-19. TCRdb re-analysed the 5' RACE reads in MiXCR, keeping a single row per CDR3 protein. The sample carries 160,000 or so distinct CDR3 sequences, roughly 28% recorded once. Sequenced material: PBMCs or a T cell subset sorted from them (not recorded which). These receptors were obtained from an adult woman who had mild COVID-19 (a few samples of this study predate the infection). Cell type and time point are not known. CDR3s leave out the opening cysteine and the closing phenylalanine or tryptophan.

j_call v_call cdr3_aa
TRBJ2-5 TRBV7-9 ASSLPTGQETQY
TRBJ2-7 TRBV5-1 ASRETAGAGYEQY
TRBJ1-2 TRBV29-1 SGGQAPNYGYT
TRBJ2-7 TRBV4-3 ASSQDGDEQY
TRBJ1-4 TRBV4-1 ASSHRTFNEKLF
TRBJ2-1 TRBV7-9 ASSPRNGRDNEQF
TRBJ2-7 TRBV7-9 ASKRGAGENEQY
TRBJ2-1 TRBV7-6 ASSLPSSSYNEQF
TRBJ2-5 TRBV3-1 ASSHRGAGKYQETQY
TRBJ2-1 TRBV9 ASSAVGEQF
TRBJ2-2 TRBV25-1 ASRGAPGELF
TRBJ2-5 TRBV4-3 ASSPSPSGGGGETQY
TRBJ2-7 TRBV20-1 SARDLAGGGYEQY
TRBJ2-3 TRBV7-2 ASSLQGARTDTQY
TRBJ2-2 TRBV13 ASSLAGLAGAGELF
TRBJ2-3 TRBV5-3 ARSLRTSSDTDTQY
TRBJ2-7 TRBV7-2 ASSSPPRAYEQY
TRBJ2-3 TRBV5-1 ASSLGVRASGSSDFHTDTQY
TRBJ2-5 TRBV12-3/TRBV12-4 ASSPGAGGTQY
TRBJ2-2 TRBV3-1 ASSQYDGDTGELF
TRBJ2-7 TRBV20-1 SARQSGATYEQY
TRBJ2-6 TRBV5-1 ASSLAGSGANVLT
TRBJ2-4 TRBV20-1 SARDSGLALAKNIQY
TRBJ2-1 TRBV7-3 ASSLVGRYNEQF
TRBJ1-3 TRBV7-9 LTKAGNTIY
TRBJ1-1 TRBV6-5 ASSYSSWRENTEAF